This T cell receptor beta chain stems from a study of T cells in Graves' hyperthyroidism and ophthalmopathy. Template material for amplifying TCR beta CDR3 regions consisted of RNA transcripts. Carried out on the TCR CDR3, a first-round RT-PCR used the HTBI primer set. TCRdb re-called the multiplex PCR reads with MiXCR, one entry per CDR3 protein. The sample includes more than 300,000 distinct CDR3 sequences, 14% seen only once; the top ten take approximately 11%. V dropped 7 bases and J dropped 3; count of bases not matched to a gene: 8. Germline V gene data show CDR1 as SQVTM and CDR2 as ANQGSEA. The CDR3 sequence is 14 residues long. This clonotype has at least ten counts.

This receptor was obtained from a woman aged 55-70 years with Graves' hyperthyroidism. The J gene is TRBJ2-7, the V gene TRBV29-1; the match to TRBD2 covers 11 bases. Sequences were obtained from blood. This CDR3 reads CSGLSSGRGYEQYF. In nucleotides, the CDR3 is TGCAGCGGATTGAGTAGCGGGAGGGGCTACGAGCAGTACTTC.